This T cell receptor (beta chain) comes out of a study of beta chain features in type 1 diabetes. Points from the study as a whole: For patients, the naive, central memory and Treg TCRB repertoires appeared more alike than for healthy donors.

Germline CDR1 reads MDHEN; CDR2 reads SYDVKM. Trimming pared 5 bases from V and 2 bases from J, leaving 13 bases between. This CDR3 contains 14 residues. The single heparinised draw taken from each donor contained about 100 mL of blood on average. This clone was seen a few times. The target antigen is unknown. Reverse transcribing all isolated RNA meant expressed TCRB transcripts were sequenced. Measured with immunoSEQ multiplex PCR; TCRdb has only the in-frame clones, and not every one. The top ten clones hold about 0.018% of a sample with a few hundred thousand clones, more than 12% of them seen once.

V gene TRBV28 combines with J gene TRBJ2-7, with a possible D match to TRBD1 (5 bases). The TCR originated in a woman aged 18-30 years in good health. Sample: naive CD4+ T cells from blood. The CDR3 bases are TGTGCCAGCAGTCCCCCAGGGTCTACCTACGAGCAGTACTTC. It codes for CASSPPGSTYEQYF.